What follows are 14 T cell receptor beta chains derived from one specimen sequenced in a study of control samples from healthy donors and cancer patients (dated by TCRdb to between 2020 and 2021). Library construction relied on the immunoSEQ multiplex PCR assay. Held by TCRdb, this immuneACCESS table contains in-frame sequences only and omits some clones. Under half of the omission traces to an unresolved V gene where checked; the cause of the rest is unknown. A total of approximately 100,000 clones appear in this sample, almost 90% of them only once. The ten top clones hold approximately 14% of the sample. Specimen: blood. These receptors originate from a man aged 25 to 40 in good health.

V and J are TRBV10-3 and TRBJ2-1; 12 bases agree with TRBD2. The CDR3 extends over 15 amino acids. V lost 6 bases, J lost 7 bases, and 7 bases stayed unmatched. The germline gives CDR1 ENHRY, CDR2 SYGVKD. The CDR3 loop is CAISQGLAGVNEQFF. DNA for the CDR3: TGTGCCATCAGCCAGGGACTAGCGGGTGTTAATGAGCAGTTCTTC.

The table lists this clone with a count of one. The rearrangement links TRBV7-3 to TRBJ2-3, with a weak D call TRBD2 (6 bases). The germline V and J ends were trimmed by 6 bases and 0 bases, with 16 bases remaining between them. Germline values: CDR1 SGHTA, CDR2 FQGTGA. The CDR3 covers 16 residues. The CDR3 DNA sequence: TGTGCCAGCAGTTCAAACCTCGGGACTAGCACAGATACGCAGTATTTT. Encoded protein: CASSSNLGTSTDTQYF.

This clone was detected only a few times. The chain joins TRBV19 to TRBJ2-5, with 9 bases fitting TRBD1. This CDR3 has 15 amino acids. CDR1 is LNHDA and CDR2 is SQIVND in the germline V gene (reference sequence). V shed 5 bases, J shed 5 bases, and the junction held 9 bases outside the gene matches. This CDR3 is CASSALQGAGETQYF. The CDR3 nucleotides read TGTGCCAGTAGTGCCCTACAGGGGGCAGGGGAGACCCAGTACTTC. The full variable domain, rest sourced from reference TRBV19 and TRBJ2-5, is DGGITQSPKYLFRKEGQNVTLSCEQNLNHDAMYWYRQDPGQGLRLIYYSQIVNDFQKGDIAEGYSVSREKKESFPLTVTSAQKNPTAFYLCASSALQGAGETQYFGPGTRLLVL.

V is TRBV7-7 and J is TRBJ2-5; 8 bases agree with TRBD1. The junction had 4 bases not matched to a gene; V was cut back by 5 bases and J by 5 bases. Germline V gives CDR1 SSHAT, CDR2 FNYEAQ (reference sequence). The CDR3 length is 13 residues. CDR3 protein: CASSPTGAETQYF. Written as DNA, the CDR3 is TGTGCCAGCAGCCCGACAGGGGCTGAGACCCAGTACTTC. The complete variable domain, with remaining parts taken from reference TRBV7-7 and TRBJ2-5, reads GAGVSQSPRYKVTKRGQDVTLRCDPISSHATLYWYQQALGQGPEFLTYFNYEAQPDKSGLPSDRFSAERPEGSISTLTIQRTEQRDSAMYRCASSPTGAETQYFGPGTRLLVL.

The chain joins TRBV7-9 to TRBJ2-2; TRBD1 agrees at 10 bases. Germline assignment: CDR1 SEHNR and CDR2 FQNEAQ (reference sequence). V gave up 5 bases and J gave up 6 bases; unmatched junction bases: 9. The CDR3 is 16 residues long. CDR3 sequence: CASSSRQGAMSGELFF. In DNA, the CDR3 is TGTGCCAGCAGCAGCCGACAGGGGGCAATGTCCGGGGAGCTGTTTTTT.

This CDR3 is CASSESSPRVSTEKLFF. CDR3 sequence (DNA): TGTGCCAGCAGTGAATCCAGCCCCAGGGTTAGTACTGAAAAACTGTTTTTT. The chain is built from TRBV6-1 and TRBJ1-4; possible D gene TRBD1, 5 bases. Trimming left V 2 bases short and J 7 bases short, with 20 bases between. Germline loops: CDR1 MNHNS, CDR2 SASEGT. This CDR3 has 17 residues.

This chain links TRBV7-9 with TRBJ1-1; TRBD1 matches at 9 bases. CDR1 is SEHNR and CDR2 is FQNEAQ in the germline V gene (reference sequence). CDR3 length: 14 residues. Unmatched junction bases numbered 3, after V lost 5 bases and J lost 2 bases. CDR3 DNA: TGTGCCAGCAGCACACAGGGGGCTAACACTGAAGCTTTCTTT. The encoded protein is CASSTQGANTEAFF.

This clone appeared once. The chain combines TRBV5-1 with TRBJ2-7; D remains ambiguous. V lost 4 bases to trimming and J lost 2 bases, with 16 bases between them. This CDR3 comprises 15 residues. Germline V gene sequence: CDR1 SGHRS, CDR2 YFSETQ. CDR3 region: CASSPITGPTYEQYF. The CDR3, as DNA: TGCGCCAGCAGCCCAATAACCGGACCGACCTACGAGCAGTACTTC.

The V call is TRBV10-3, the J call TRBJ2-1; D may match TRBD1 or TRBD2 (5 bases each). Trimming removed 0 bases at V and 4 bases at J, with 13 bases between. The germline V gene has CDR1 ENHRY and CDR2 SYGVKD. The CDR3 runs to 16 residues. CDR3 in amino acids: CAISESKGTFYNEQFF. The CDR3 bases are TGTGCCATCAGTGAGTCAAAGGGGACGTTTTACAATGAGCAGTTCTTC.

The chain links TRBV4-3 to TRBJ2-1; D gene uncertain. The germline V gene has CDR1 LGHNA and CDR2 YSLEER. V lost 0 bases, J lost 6 bases, and 6 bases lay in between. CDR3 size: 13 residues. CDR3 in amino acids: CASSQEIFNEQFF. CDR3 nucleotides: TGCGCCAGCAGCCAAGAAATCTTCAATGAGCAGTTCTTC.

J is TRBJ2-7 and V is TRBV5-1; no clear D gene. Trimming pared 3 bases from V and 4 bases from J, leaving 8 bases between. The CDR3 consists of 12 residues. Germline V gene data show CDR1 as SGHRS and CDR2 as YFSETQ. The CDR3 here is CASSSSEYEQYF. The DNA of the CDR3 is TGCGCCAGCAGCTCCTCCGAGTACGAGCAGTACTTC.

The genes are TRBV30 and TRBJ1-5; D gene ambiguous. V was pared by 0 bases and J by 3 bases, with 3 bases between. Per the germline V gene, CDR1 is GTSNPN and CDR2 is SVGIG (reference sequence). This CDR3 region has 12 residues. CDR3 in DNA: TGTGCCTGGAGTGTACCCAATCAGCCCCAGCATTTT. Translating gives CAWSVPNQPQHF.

The rearrangement links TRBV12-5 to TRBJ1-1; D unresolved. The CDR3 runs 12 residues. The ends were cut back, 5 bases at V and 7 bases at J, with 11 bases in the middle. Per the germline V gene, CDR1 is LGHNT and CDR2 is FRNRAP. The CDR3 region is CASGTDYGEAFF. The CDR3 nucleotides read TGTGCTAGTGGTACTGACTATGGTGAAGCTTTCTTT.

The rearrangement uses TRBV19 and TRBJ1-4, with D maybe TRBD1 (6 bases). CDR1 and CDR2 (germline): LNHDA, SQIVND (reference sequence). The CDR3 has 14 residues. Deletions cut 5 bases from V and 10 bases from J, with 17 bases between. The chain's CDR3 is CASSEDSRMVKLFF. CDR3 bases: TGTGCCAGTAGTGAGGACAGCCGTATGGTAAAACTGTTTTTT.